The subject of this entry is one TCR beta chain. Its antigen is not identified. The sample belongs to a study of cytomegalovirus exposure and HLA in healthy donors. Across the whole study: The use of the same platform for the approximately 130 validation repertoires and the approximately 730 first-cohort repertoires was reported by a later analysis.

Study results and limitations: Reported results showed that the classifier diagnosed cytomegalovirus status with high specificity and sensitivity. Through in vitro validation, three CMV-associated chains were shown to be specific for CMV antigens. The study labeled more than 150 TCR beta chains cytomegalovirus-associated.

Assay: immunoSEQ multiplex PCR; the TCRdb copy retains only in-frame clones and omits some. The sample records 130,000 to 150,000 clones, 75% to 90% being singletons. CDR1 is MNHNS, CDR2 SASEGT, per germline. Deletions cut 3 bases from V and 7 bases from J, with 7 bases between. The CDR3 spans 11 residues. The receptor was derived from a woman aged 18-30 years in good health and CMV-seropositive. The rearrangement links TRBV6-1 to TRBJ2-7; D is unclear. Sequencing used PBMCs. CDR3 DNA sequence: TGTGCCAGCAGTGACCTTCGGGAGCAGTACTTC. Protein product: CASSDLREQYF.